This T cell receptor beta chain was recorded in a study of blood T cell repertoires in COVID-19. Turning to the study itself: The samples span acute and convalescent COVID-19 from the United States, Italy and Spain. T cells, B-cell-depleted T cells, or PBMCs supplied cDNA or gDNA.

V trimming: 8 bases; J trimming: 6 bases; junction bases outside the gene matches: 17. The CDR3 is 18 amino acids. The V gene's germline CDR1 is LNHDA and CDR2 SQIVND (reference sequence). As handled by the study authors: Nucleated cell counts were estimated from reference gene primer amplification. Clones were read by immunoSEQ multiplex PCR, and TCRdb kept only the in-frame ones, dropping some. V, J and clone size are those of that table, while D and trimming were read from the DNA. The sample includes about 180,000 clones, nearly 80% of them seen just once. This clone was seen more than once but under ten times.

The clonotype comes from an older woman with acute or convalescent COVID-19. V and J are TRBV19 and TRBJ2-1, with TRBD2 matching 12 bases. Sequenced material: peripheral blood. The CDR3 DNA follows: TGTGCCAGTGGCTCTCAAAGGGCTAGCGGGAGGGTGGGCAATGAGCAGTTCTTC. This gives the protein CASGSQRASGRVGNEQFF.